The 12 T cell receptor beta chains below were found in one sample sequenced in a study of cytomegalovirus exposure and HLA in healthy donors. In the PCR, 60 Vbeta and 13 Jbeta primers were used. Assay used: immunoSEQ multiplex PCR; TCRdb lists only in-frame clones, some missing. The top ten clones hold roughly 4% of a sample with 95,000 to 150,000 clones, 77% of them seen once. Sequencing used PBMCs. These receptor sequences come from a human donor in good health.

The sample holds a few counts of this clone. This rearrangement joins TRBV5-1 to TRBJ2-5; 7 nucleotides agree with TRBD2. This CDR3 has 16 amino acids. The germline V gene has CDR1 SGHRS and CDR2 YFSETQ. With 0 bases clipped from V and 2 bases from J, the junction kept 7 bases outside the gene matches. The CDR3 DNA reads TGCGCCAGCAGCTTGGATGGACTAGGCGGACAAGAGACCCAGTACTTC. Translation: CASSLDGLGGQETQYF.

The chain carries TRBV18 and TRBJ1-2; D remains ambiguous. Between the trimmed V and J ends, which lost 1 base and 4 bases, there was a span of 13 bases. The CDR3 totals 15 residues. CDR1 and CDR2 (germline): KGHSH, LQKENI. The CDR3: CASSPRAREAYGYTF. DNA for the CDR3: TGTGCCAGCTCACCACGGGCAAGGGAGGCCTATGGCTACACCTTC.

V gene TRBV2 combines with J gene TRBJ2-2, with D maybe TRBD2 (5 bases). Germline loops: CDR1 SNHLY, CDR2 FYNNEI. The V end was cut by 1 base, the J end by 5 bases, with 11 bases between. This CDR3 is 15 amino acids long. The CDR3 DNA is TGTGCCAGCAGTGAAGATCGCCCGGGGACCGGGGAGCTGTTTTTT. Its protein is CASSEDRPGTGELFF.

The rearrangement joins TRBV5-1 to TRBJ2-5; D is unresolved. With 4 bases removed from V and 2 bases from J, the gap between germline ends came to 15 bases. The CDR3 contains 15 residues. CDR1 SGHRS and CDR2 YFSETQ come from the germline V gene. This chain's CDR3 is CASSPPDSLQETQYF. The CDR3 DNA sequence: TGCGCCAGCAGCCCCCCAGACTCGCTACAAGAGACCCAGTACTTC.

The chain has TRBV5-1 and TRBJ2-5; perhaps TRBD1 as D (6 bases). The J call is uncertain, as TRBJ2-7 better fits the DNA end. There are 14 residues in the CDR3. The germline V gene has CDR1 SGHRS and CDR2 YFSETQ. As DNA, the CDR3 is TGCGCCAGCAGCTTTTCAGGGGAAGGCTACGAGCAGTACTTC. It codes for CASSFSGEGYEQYF.

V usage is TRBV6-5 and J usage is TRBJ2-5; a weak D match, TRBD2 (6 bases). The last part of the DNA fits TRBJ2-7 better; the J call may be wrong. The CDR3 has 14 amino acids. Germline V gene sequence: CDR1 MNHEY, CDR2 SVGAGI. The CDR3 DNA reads TGTGCCAGCACCATAAGGGTCGGACTATACGAGCAGTACTTC. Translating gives CASTIRVGLYEQYF.

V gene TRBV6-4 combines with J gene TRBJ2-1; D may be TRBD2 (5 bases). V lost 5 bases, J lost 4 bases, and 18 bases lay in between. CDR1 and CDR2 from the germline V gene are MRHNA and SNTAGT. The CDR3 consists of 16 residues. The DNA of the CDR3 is TGTGCCAGCAGTTTGGACTCACCACCCCCGTACAATGAGCAGTTCTTC. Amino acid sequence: CASSLDSPPPYNEQFF.

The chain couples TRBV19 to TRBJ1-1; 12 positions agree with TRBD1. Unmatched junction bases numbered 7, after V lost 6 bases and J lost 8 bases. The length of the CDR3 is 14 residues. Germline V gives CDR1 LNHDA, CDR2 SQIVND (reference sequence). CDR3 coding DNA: TGTGCCAGTAGCCCAGGGACAGGGGGCTCGGAAGCTTTCTTT. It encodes CASSPGTGGSEAFF.

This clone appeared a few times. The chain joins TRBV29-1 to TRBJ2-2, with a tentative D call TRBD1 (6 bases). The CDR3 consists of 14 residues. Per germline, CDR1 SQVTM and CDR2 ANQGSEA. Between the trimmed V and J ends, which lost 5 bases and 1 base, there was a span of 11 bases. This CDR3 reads CSVSDSLNTGELFF. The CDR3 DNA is TGCAGCGTTTCGGACAGCCTGAACACCGGGGAGCTGTTTTTT.

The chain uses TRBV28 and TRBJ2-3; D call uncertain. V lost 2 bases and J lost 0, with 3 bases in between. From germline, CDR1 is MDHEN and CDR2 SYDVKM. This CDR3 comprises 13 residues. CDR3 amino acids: CASSLRSTDTQYF. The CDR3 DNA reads TGTGCCAGCAGTTTACGGAGCACAGATACGCAGTATTTT.

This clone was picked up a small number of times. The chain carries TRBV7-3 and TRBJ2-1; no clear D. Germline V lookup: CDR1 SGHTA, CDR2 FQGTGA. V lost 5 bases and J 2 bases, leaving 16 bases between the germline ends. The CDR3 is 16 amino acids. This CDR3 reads CASSPIGGTAYNEQFF. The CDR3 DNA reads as TGTGCCAGCAGCCCGATAGGCGGAACGGCCTACAATGAGCAGTTCTTC.

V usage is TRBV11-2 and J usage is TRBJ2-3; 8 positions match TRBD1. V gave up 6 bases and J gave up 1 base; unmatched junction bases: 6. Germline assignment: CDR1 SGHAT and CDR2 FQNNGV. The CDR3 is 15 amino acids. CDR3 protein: CASSYPGQGTDTQYF. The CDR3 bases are TGTGCCAGCAGTTATCCGGGACAGGGCACAGATACGCAGTATTTT. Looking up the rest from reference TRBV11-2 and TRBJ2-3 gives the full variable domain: EAGVAQSPRYKIIEKRQSVAFWCNPISGHATLYWYQQILGQGPKLLIQFQNNGVVDDSQLPKDRFSAERLKGVDSTLKIQPAKLEDSAVYLCASSYPGQGTDTQYFGPGTRLTVL.